Listed here are 14 T cell receptor beta chains from one sample, sequenced in a study of naive and memory T cell subsets. Four PCR rounds used nested alpha and beta constant region primers plus the SP2 primer. TCRdb analysed the 5' RACE reads with MiXCR anew, one entry per CDR3 protein. The table lists 55,000 to 65,000 distinct CDR3 sequences, around 8% of them singletons, with roughly a fifth in the top ten. The library had UMIs added by 3' ligation of an oligonucleotide to TCR cDNA. The receptors derive from a female donor in good health.

J is TRBJ2-7 and V is TRBV11-3; maybe TRBD2 (6 bases). CDR1 and CDR2 (germline): SGHNT, YENEEA. The V end lost 0 bases, the J end lost 2 bases, and 8 bases lay between the germline ends. The CDR3 spans 14 residues. Here the CDR3 reads CASSLEAGTYEQYF. The CDR3 DNA is TGTGCCAGCAGCTTAGAGGCGGGAACCTACGAGCAGTACTTC.

This clonotype was recorded many times. The CDR3 protein is CASSRQATNEKLFF. CDR3 nucleotides: TGTGCCAGCAGCCGACAGGCAACTAATGAAAAACTGTTTTTT. The chain employs TRBV12-3 or TRBV12-4 and TRBJ1-4; possibly TRBD1 for D (6 bases). The CDR3 is made up of 14 amino acids. V lost 6 bases to trimming and J lost 0 bases, with 8 bases between them.

This clonotype was detected ten times or more. The chain joins TRBV28 to TRBJ2-5, with no clear D. The CDR3 length is 13 residues. The V end lost 3 bases, the J end lost 3 bases, and 8 bases lay between the germline ends. Germline lookup yields CDR1 MDHEN and CDR2 SYDVKM. The CDR3: CASSLQVEETQYF. The CDR3 DNA reads as TGTGCCAGCAGTTTGCAGGTGGAAGAGACCCAGTACTTC.

The chain carries TRBV4-1 and TRBJ1-1, with D perhaps matching TRBD1 (6 bases). Germline CDR1 MGHRA, CDR2 YSYEKL. V was trimmed by 0 bases and J by 13 bases, leaving 24 bases between them. The CDR3 runs 16 residues. CDR3 sequence reads: CASSQEDLLTGMVVFF. CDR3 DNA sequence: TGCGCCAGCAGCCAAGAAGACCTCTTGACAGGAATGGTTGTTTTCTTT.

The table lists this clonotype with a few counts. This chain links TRBV7-9 with TRBJ2-7; 9 bases agree with TRBD2. Germline V lookup: CDR1 SEHNR, CDR2 FQNEAQ (reference sequence). The CDR3 extends over 15 amino acids. The junction had 8 bases not matched to a gene; V was cut back by 1 base and J by 7 bases. The DNA of the CDR3 is TGTGCCAGCAGCTTAGTTGCGGGGGGGCGAGATGAGCAGTACTTC. Its translation is CASSLVAGGRDEQYF.

The chain has TRBV12-3 or TRBV12-4 and TRBJ2-3; 9 bases are shared with TRBD2. The CDR3 is made up of 15 amino acids. V lost 8 bases to trimming and J lost 0 bases; unmatched junction nucleotides: 6. Written as DNA, the CDR3 is TGTGCCAGCCTAGCGGGACGGTCTAGCACAGATACGCAGTATTTT. It is translated as CASLAGRSSTDTQYF.

This clonotype was observed a handful of times. The CDR3, as DNA: TGTGCCAGCAGTACCCCTAGCGGGAGTAGGCAGTTCTTC. The encoded protein is CASSTPSGSRQFF. The chain is built from TRBV28 and TRBJ2-1; 10 bases match TRBD2. The V segment lost 5 bases and the J segment 12 bases; nucleotides outside the gene matches: 7. CDR3 size: 13 residues. CDR1 MDHEN and CDR2 SYDVKM come from the germline V gene.

The chain has TRBV12-3 or TRBV12-4 and TRBJ1-5; 7 bases line up with TRBD1. V trimming: 5 bases; J trimming: 4 bases; junction bases outside the gene matches: 8. The CDR3 runs to 15 residues. Here the CDR3 reads CASSQRGLQNQPQHF. The CDR3 DNA is TGTGCCAGCAGTCAAAGGGGGCTCCAGAATCAGCCCCAGCATTTT.

This sequence joins TRBV6-5 and TRBJ2-7; the D gene is possibly TRBD1 (6 bases). The CDR3 spans 14 residues. Looked up from germline, CDR1 is MNHEY and CDR2 is SVGAGI. V was trimmed by 7 bases and J by 2 bases, leaving 15 bases between them. The CDR3 here is CASNPLGATYEQYF. The CDR3 coding sequence is TGTGCCAGCAACCCCCTGGGGGCCACCTACGAGCAGTACTTC.

The CDR3 reads CASSLPGGYQPQHF. The DNA for the CDR3 is TGTGCCAGCAGTTTGCCCGGCGGGTATCAGCCCCAGCATTTT. The V gene is TRBV28, the J gene TRBJ1-5; D gene unclear. Per the germline V gene, CDR1 is MDHEN and CDR2 is SYDVKM. There are 14 residues in the CDR3. The V end lost 3 bases, the J end lost 5 bases, and 11 bases lay between the germline ends.

The V call is TRBV5-1, the J call TRBJ1-6; TRBD1 matches at 8 bases. The CDR3 sequence is 14 residues long. V gave up 0 bases and J gave up 7 bases; unmatched junction bases: 0. Germline loops: CDR1 SGHRS, CDR2 YFSETQ. In DNA, the CDR3 is TGCGCCAGCAGCTTGGACAGGGGGAATTCACCCCTCCACTTT. Its translation is CASSLDRGNSPLHF.

The rearrangement links TRBV6-1 to TRBJ2-3; TRBD1 matches 10 bases. The CDR3 runs 14 residues. Germline CDR1 is MNHNS and CDR2 is SASEGT. V lost 6 bases, J lost 2 bases, and 2 bases stayed unmatched. In DNA, the CDR3 is TGTGCCAGCAGGGACAGGGGGGCCACAGATACGCAGTATTTT. Translation gives CASRDRGATDTQYF.

This clonotype was detected ten times or more. The V and J genes are TRBV29-1 and TRBJ2-5; weak D call: TRBD1 (6 bases). CDR1 SQVTM and CDR2 ANQGSEA come from the germline V gene. V lost 7 bases, J lost 1 base, and 13 bases lay in between. This CDR3 comprises 13 residues. In DNA form, the CDR3 reads TGCAGCGCCCGGGGCAGGGGCCAAGAGACCCAGTACTTC. Translation gives CSARGRGQETQYF.

This clonotype was recorded many times. The chain has TRBV19 and TRBJ1-5, with TRBD1 matching 7 bases. The germline V gene has CDR1 LNHDA and CDR2 SQIVND (reference sequence). The CDR3 has 16 amino acids. With 2 bases clipped from V and 0 bases from J, the junction kept 4 bases outside the gene matches. The CDR3 DNA reads TGTGCCAGTAGTATAACAGGGGCGAATAGCAATCAGCCCCAGCATTTT. Encoded protein: CASSITGANSNQPQHF.